The 29 T cell receptor beta chains below all came from one sample that was sequenced in a study of T-cell memory formation after mild COVID-19 (dated by TCRdb to 2020 to 2022). The library relied on 5' RACE. The reads were generated on an Illumina NovaSeq 6000. Using fastp at Q25 and MiXCR, TCRdb reprocessed the public reads and kept productive beta chains. Identical CDR3 proteins give one entry, which carries the most common genes and DNA. This sample is represented by 29,000 or so distinct CDR3 sequences; 9% to 15% of them were singletons. Of the sample, approximately 16% is held by the ten largest clones. Source material: PBMCs or a T cell subset sorted from them (not recorded which). The receptors derive from an adult woman who had mild COVID-19 (a few samples of this study predate the infection). The sample titles of this study are shuffled in the database, so cell type and time point are left out; the donor was told from shared clones.

This clonotype was recorded at least ten times. V is TRBV24-1 and J is TRBJ2-5; tentatively, D is TRBD1 (6 bases). Germline assignment: CDR1 KGHDR and CDR2 SFDVKD. The CDR3 is 15 residues long. Trimming stripped 2 bases from V and 5 bases from J, with 14 bases between. The CDR3 DNA sequence: TGTGCCACCAGTGATTCGTGGGGACATGGGGAGACCCAGTACTTC. Translating gives CATSDSWGHGETQYF.

This clonotype was counted at least ten times. The rearrangement uses TRBV5-6 and TRBJ2-6; no clear D gene. Germline CDR1 reads SGHDT; CDR2 reads YYEEEE. Trimming pared 0 bases from V and 0 bases from J, leaving 22 bases between. This CDR3 has 21 residues. The CDR3 region is CASSLGSVPGSHYSGANVLTF. In nucleotides, the CDR3 is TGTGCCAGCAGCTTGGGGTCAGTGCCGGGCAGCCATTACTCTGGGGCCAACGTCCTGACTTTC.

The rearrangement joins TRBV4-1 to TRBJ2-5; 7 bases agree with TRBD2. V was pared by 4 bases and J by 4 bases, with 3 bases of the junction left unmatched. The CDR3 runs to 13 residues. From germline, CDR1 is MGHRA and CDR2 YSYEKL. The CDR3 is CASSLAGPETQYF. The DNA for the CDR3 is TGCGCCAGCAGCCTAGCGGGCCCAGAGACCCAGTACTTC.

This clonotype was seen many times. This chain uses TRBV18 with TRBJ2-1; possibly TRBD1 for D (6 bases). The CDR3 is made up of 16 amino acids. Trimming shortened V by 4 bases and J by 0 bases, and 13 bases separated the two germline ends. Per germline, CDR1 KGHSH and CDR2 LQKENI. CDR3 sequence (DNA): TGTGCCAGCTCACGGTCAGGGGCTAGCTCCTACAATGAGCAGTTCTTC. Encoded protein: CASSRSGASSYNEQFF.

This clonotype was counted once. V gene TRBV18 combines with J gene TRBJ2-1; D is perhaps TRBD1 (5 bases). Germline V lookup: CDR1 KGHSH, CDR2 LQKENI. Trimming took off 1 base at V and 3 bases at J, with 19 bases between the two ends. The CDR3 runs 18 residues. CDR3 bases: TGTGCCAGCTCACCACTGAAGACAGTTCCAGCAGGCTACAATGAGCAGTTCTTC. It codes for CASSPLKTVPAGYNEQFF.

This clonotype was picked up many times. V and J are TRBV18 and TRBJ1-5; possible D gene TRBD1, 6 bases. CDR1 and CDR2 from the germline V gene are KGHSH and LQKENI. This CDR3 has 17 amino acids. V was cut by 3 bases and J by 2 bases, with 17 bases left in between. The chain's CDR3 is CASSPNRAGIGNQPQHF. The CDR3 nucleotides are TGTGCCAGCTCACCCAACAGGGCGGGGATCGGCAATCAGCCCCAGCATTTT.

This clonotype was observed at least ten times. The chain joins TRBV27 to TRBJ2-1; the match to TRBD2 covers 8 bases. The CDR3 has 17 amino acids. Germline lookup yields CDR1 MNHEY and CDR2 SMNVEV (reference sequence). V was clipped by 2 bases and J by 5 bases; unmatched bases: 11. The CDR3 DNA reads TGTGCCAGCAGTTTAAACGGTAGGACTAGCCGAAACAATGAGCAGTTCTTC. Its translation: CASSLNGRTSRNNEQFF.

This clonotype came up many times. CDR3 sequence (DNA): TGCAGCGTCCGGGGAGGGAGCAATGAAAAACTGTTTTTT. It specifies CSVRGGSNEKLFF. The chain is built from TRBV29-1 and TRBJ1-4; D not certain. Germline lookup yields CDR1 SQVTM and CDR2 ANQGSEA. This CDR3 is built from 13 residues. Trimming removed 6 bases from V and 5 bases from J, with 13 bases in between. The complete variable domain, with remaining parts taken from reference TRBV29-1 and TRBJ1-4, reads SAVISQKPSRDICQRGTSLTIQCQVDSQVTMMFWYRQQPGQSLTLIATANQGSEATYESGFVIDKFPISRPNLTFSTLTVSNMSPEDSSIYLCSVRGGSNEKLFFGSGTQLSVL.

This clonotype was recorded many times. V gene TRBV20-1 combines with J gene TRBJ1-1, with 7 bases identical to TRBD1. CDR1 and CDR2 (germline): DFQATT, SNEGSKA (reference sequence). With 6 bases clipped from V and 5 bases from J, the junction kept 15 bases outside the gene matches. The CDR3 totals 15 residues. CDR3 nucleotide sequence: TGCAGTGCCAGGGGGTTGGGTTTAAGTGGTACTGAAGCTTTCTTT. Translated, it gives CSARGLGLSGTEAFF.

The V call is TRBV4-2, the J call TRBJ2-1; 11 bases match TRBD1. Unmatched junction bases numbered 6, after V lost 0 bases and J lost 8 bases. This CDR3 spans 16 amino acids. The germline CDR1 and CDR2 sequences are LGHNA and YNFKEQ. The CDR3 region has the DNA TGTGCCAGCAGCCAAGATGTAGGGACAGGGGGGCATGAGCAGTTCTTC. This encodes CASSQDVGTGGHEQFF.

This clonotype was found many times. The gene calls are TRBV24-1 and TRBJ2-3; 12 bases are shared with TRBD2. The junction had 14 bases not matched to a gene; V was cut back by 5 bases and J by 3 bases. Germline assignment: CDR1 KGHDR and CDR2 SFDVKD. The CDR3 runs to 19 residues. CDR3 nucleotides: TGTGCCACCAGTGTTAAACTAGCGGGGGGCCCCACTGAGACAGATACGCAGTATTTT. Encoded protein: CATSVKLAGGPTETDTQYF.

This chain uses TRBV6-5 with TRBJ2-7; D remains ambiguous. This CDR3 comprises 16 residues. Germline loops: CDR1 MNHEY, CDR2 SVGAGI. V lost 0 bases, J lost 3 bases, and 15 bases lay in between. The CDR3 region is CASSYSLGVVGYEQYF. CDR3 coding DNA: TGTGCCAGCAGTTACTCGCTCGGAGTCGTTGGCTACGAGCAGTACTTC.

This chain uses TRBV5-8 with TRBJ2-5; 9 bases match TRBD1. The CDR3 length is 14 residues. Germline CDR1 SGHTS, CDR2 YDEGEE. V trimming: 3 bases; J trimming: 4 bases; junction bases outside the gene matches: 4. The CDR3 spells CASSSWDRAETQYF. The CDR3 DNA reads TGTGCCAGCAGCTCCTGGGACAGGGCAGAGACCCAGTACTTC.

This clonotype was recorded at least ten times. The gene calls are TRBV30 and TRBJ2-1; 13 bases fit TRBD2. The CDR3 sequence is 15 residues long. Germline V gene lookup returns CDR1 GTSNPN and CDR2 SVGIG (reference sequence). The junction had 10 bases not matched to a gene; V was cut back by 8 bases and J by 6 bases. CDR3 DNA: TGTGCCGTACAACTAGCGGGGGGGGAGAGCAATGAGCAGTTCTTC. It encodes CAVQLAGGESNEQFF. Drawing the rest from reference TRBV30 and TRBJ2-1, the complete variable domain is SQTIHQWPATLVQPVGSPLSLECTVEGTSNPNLYWYRQAAGRGLQLLFYSVGIGQISSEVPQNLSASRPQDRQFILSSKKLLLSDSGFYLCAVQLAGGESNEQFFGPGTRLTVL.

This clonotype was recorded at least ten times. The chain carries TRBV5-6 and TRBJ1-5, with D possibly being TRBD1 (5 bases). V dropped 1 base and J dropped 3 bases, with 14 bases sitting between them. In germline, CDR1 is SGHDT, CDR2 YYEEEE. CDR3 length equals 16 residues. The CDR3, as DNA: TGTGCCAGCAGCTTGTGGAGGGAAGGGGACAATCAGCCCCAGCATTTT. It yields the protein CASSLWREGDNQPQHF.

At least ten counts were recorded for this clonotype. The chain has TRBV7-9 and TRBJ2-3; D remains unclear. With 6 bases removed from V and 3 bases from J, the gap between germline ends came to 10 bases. This CDR3 spans 13 amino acids. CDR1 is SEHNR and CDR2 is FQNEAQ in the germline V gene (reference sequence). The chain's CDR3 is CASRDGMTDTQYF. As DNA, the CDR3 is TGTGCCAGCAGGGATGGGATGACAGATACGCAGTATTTT.

At least ten counts were recorded for this clonotype. The chain links TRBV24-1 to TRBJ2-3; TRBD2 agrees at 13 bases. There are 17 residues in the CDR3. Germline V CDR1 and CDR2: KGHDR, SFDVKD. The V and J ends lost 3 bases and 2 bases, in that order; junction bases with no gene match: 4. For the CDR3, the DNA is TGTGCCACCAGTGATCAACTAGCGGGAGGGTACACAGATACGCAGTATTTT. It is translated as CATSDQLAGGYTDTQYF.

This clonotype came up many times. The chain uses TRBV6-6 and TRBJ2-7; 10 bases agree with TRBD2. The CDR3 runs 15 residues. Germline loops: CDR1 MNHNY, CDR2 SVGAGI (reference sequence). The V segment lost 4 bases and the J segment 6 bases; nucleotides outside the gene matches: 9. CDR3 in amino acids: CASSSTLAGVGEQYF. The CDR3 DNA reads as TGTGCCAGCAGTTCCACGCTAGCGGGAGTTGGCGAGCAGTACTTC.

At least ten counts were recorded for this clonotype. In DNA, the CDR3 is TGTGCCAGCAGCTTAGCGGCAGGGCCGGATGGCTACACCTTC. This gives the protein CASSLAAGPDGYTF. This chain links TRBV7-3 with TRBJ1-2; the D gene is possibly TRBD1 (5 bases). The CDR3 extends over 14 amino acids. With 2 bases removed from V and 6 bases from J, the gap between germline ends came to 13 bases. Germline CDR1 and CDR2: SGHTA and FQGTGA.

This clonotype was found many times. CDR3 DNA: TGTGCCAGCAGCTCCCAGCGTCCGGGCCAATCGGCAGATACGCAGTATTTT. Its translation is CASSSQRPGQSADTQYF. The rearrangement uses TRBV7-9 and TRBJ2-3; D is uncertain. Germline CDR1 SEHNR, CDR2 FQNEAQ (reference sequence). This CDR3 spans 17 amino acids. V was clipped by 4 bases and J by 4 bases, with 21 bases between them.

This clonotype was observed many times. CDR3 sequence: CSATTGAIEAFF. CDR3 coding DNA: TGCAGTGCCACGACAGGGGCGATTGAAGCTTTCTTT. V is TRBV20-1 and J is TRBJ1-1, with 8 bases fitting TRBD1. Per germline, CDR1 DFQATT and CDR2 SNEGSKA (reference sequence). Trimming cost V 6 bases and J 7 bases; bases outside gene matches: 7. CDR3 length: 12 amino acids.

This clonotype came up many times. The V call is TRBV11-3, the J call TRBJ2-7; 8 bases line up with TRBD1. V shed 5 bases, J shed 6 bases, and the junction held 9 bases outside the gene matches. CDR1 is SGHNT and CDR2 is YENEEA in the germline V gene. This CDR3 is 14 amino acids long. The CDR3 loop reads CASSHYRGTGEQYF. CDR3 nucleotides: TGTGCCAGCAGCCATTACAGGGGGACTGGCGAGCAGTACTTC.

At least ten counts were recorded for this clonotype. This rearrangement joins TRBV6-5 to TRBJ1-6; TRBD1 aligns across 8 bases. CDR1 MNHEY and CDR2 SVGAGI come from the germline V gene. V was pared by 4 bases and J by 9 bases, with 8 bases of the junction left unmatched. The CDR3 covers 15 residues. The CDR3: CASSLGTGDASPLHF. Written as DNA, the CDR3 is TGTGCCAGCAGTTTAGGGACAGGTGACGCTTCACCCCTCCACTTT.

At least ten counts were recorded for this clonotype. The chain recombines TRBV2 with TRBJ2-5, with D maybe TRBD2 (6 bases). The CDR3 has 14 residues. Trimming stripped 5 bases from V and 5 bases from J, with 15 bases between. Germline V gene sequence: CDR1 SNHLY, CDR2 FYNNEI. In DNA, the CDR3 is TGTGCCAGCAGTACAGGAGGGTCGTGGGAGACCCAGTACTTC. This codes for CASSTGGSWETQYF.

The V call is TRBV28, the J call TRBJ2-7; D possibly corresponds to TRBD2 (5 bases). This CDR3 has 11 residues. The germline V and J ends were trimmed by 8 bases and 1 base, with 6 bases remaining between them. The V gene's germline CDR1 is MDHEN and CDR2 SYDVKM. Here the CDR3 DNA reads TGTGCCAGCGGACTTTCCTACGAGCAGTACTTC. This sequence encodes CASGLSYEQYF.

This clonotype was counted many times. This chain joins TRBV27 and TRBJ1-2; 10 bases line up with TRBD1. CDR3 size: 15 residues. CDR1 is MNHEY, CDR2 SMNVEV, per germline (reference sequence). The trim removed 5 bases at V and 4 bases at J, leaving 7 bases unmatched. CDR3 nucleotide sequence: TGTGCCAGCAGTCCGTCGACAGGGGGCGTCTATGGCTACACCTTC. Encoded protein: CASSPSTGGVYGYTF.

A few counts support this clonotype. The CDR3 bases are TGTGCCAGCAGTCCTAGGTCAACTAATGAAAAACTGTTTTTT. The encoded protein is CASSPRSTNEKLFF. V and J are TRBV25-1 and TRBJ1-4; D not resolved. The V end lost 5 bases, the J end lost 0 bases, and 7 bases lay between the germline ends. The CDR3 covers 14 residues. CDR1 and CDR2 from the germline V gene are MGHDK and SYGVNS. The full variable domain, completed using reference TRBV25-1 and TRBJ1-4, is EADIYQTPRYLVIGTGKKITLECSQTMGHDKMYWYQQDPGMELHLIHYSYGVNSTEKGDLSSESTVSRIRTEHFPLTLESARPSHTSQYLCASSPRSTNEKLFFGSGTQLSVL.

The table lists this clonotype with many counts. V usage is TRBV5-1 and J usage is TRBJ2-5; 9 bases line up with TRBD2. V trimming: 3 bases; J trimming: 1 base; junction bases outside the gene matches: 7. Germline loops: CDR1 SGHRS, CDR2 YFSETQ. This CDR3 has 16 residues. DNA for the CDR3: TGCGCCAGCAGCTCCGGGGCTAGCGGGGTCCAAGAGACCCAGTACTTC. Translation: CASSSGASGVQETQYF.

This clonotype was seen repeatedly, ten times or more. The chain combines TRBV4-2 with TRBJ2-5, with a tentative D call TRBD2 (7 bases). The germline V gene has CDR1 LGHNA and CDR2 YNFKEQ. The CDR3 extends over 16 amino acids. The V end lost 1 base, the J end lost 4 bases, and 16 bases lay between the germline ends. In DNA form, the CDR3 reads TGTGCCAGCAGCCAAGTTGACAAGGGGGGGGGAGAGACCCAGTACTTC. Its translation: CASSQVDKGGGETQYF.